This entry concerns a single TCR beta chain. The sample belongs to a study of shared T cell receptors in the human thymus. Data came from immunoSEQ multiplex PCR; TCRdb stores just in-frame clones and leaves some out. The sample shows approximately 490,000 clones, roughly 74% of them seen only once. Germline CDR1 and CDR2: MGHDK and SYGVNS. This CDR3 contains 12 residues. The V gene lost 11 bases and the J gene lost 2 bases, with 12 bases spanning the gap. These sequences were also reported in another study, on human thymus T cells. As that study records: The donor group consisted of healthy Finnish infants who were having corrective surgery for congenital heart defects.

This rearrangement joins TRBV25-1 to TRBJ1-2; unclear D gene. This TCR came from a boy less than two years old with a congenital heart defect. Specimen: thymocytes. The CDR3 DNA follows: TGTGCCCGGAATAAGGAGAACTATGGCTACACCTTC. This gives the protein CARNKENYGYTF.